Detailed here is one T cell receptor (beta chain). The target antigen is unknown. V lost 0 bases and J 0 bases, leaving 26 bases between the germline ends. The CDR3 contains 21 residues. Germline lookup yields CDR1 SGHDN and CDR2 FVKESK. This specimen comes from a study of T cell responses to AZD1222 COVID-19 vaccine. Clones were sequenced by immunoSEQ multiplex PCR, and TCRdb holds only the in-frame ones, with some missing. The sample records under 20,000 clones, less than 90% being singletons. Regarding the study as a whole: Spike-specific TCRs gained breadth and depth after people received two AZD1222 doses. Spike-spanning, vaccine-associated CD4 TCRs were dominant at 160-218 and 743-854. Of spike-specific TCRs, nearly half reportedly target regions left unmutated in variants. The peak T cell response came first, and repertoires were sampled only after it.

The input for sequencing was peripheral blood, taken 28 days after the second AZD1222 dose. The chain is built from TRBV14 and TRBJ1-2; no clear D. The sequence came from an adult who received the AZD1222 COVID-19 vaccine. DNA of the CDR3: TGTGCCAGCAGCCAAGAGTCCCGCCTGCTGAGGCTAACTTCGGCTAACTATGGCTACACCTTC. Amino acids: CASSQESRLLRLTSANYGYTF.